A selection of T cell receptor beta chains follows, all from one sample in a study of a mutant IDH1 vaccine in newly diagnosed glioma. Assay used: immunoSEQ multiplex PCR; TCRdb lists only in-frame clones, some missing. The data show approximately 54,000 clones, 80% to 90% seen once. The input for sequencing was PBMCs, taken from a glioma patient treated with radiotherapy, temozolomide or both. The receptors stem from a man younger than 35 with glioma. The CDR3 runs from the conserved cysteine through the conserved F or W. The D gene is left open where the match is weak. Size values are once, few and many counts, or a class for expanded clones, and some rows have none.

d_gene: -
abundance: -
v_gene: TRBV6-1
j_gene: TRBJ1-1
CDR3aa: CASSESNEAGNTEAFF
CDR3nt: TGTGCCAGCAGTGAATCGAATGAGGCGGGGAACACTGAAGCTTTCTTT

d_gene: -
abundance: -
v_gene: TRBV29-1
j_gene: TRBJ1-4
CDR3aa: CSARDTRGGKLFF
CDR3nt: TGCAGCGCCCGGGACACCCGAGGTGGAAAACTGTTTTTT

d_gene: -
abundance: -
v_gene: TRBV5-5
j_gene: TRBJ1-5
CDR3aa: CASSLGRPNQPQHF
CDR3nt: TGTGCCAGCAGCTTGGGCAGGCCTAATCAGCCCCAGCATTTT

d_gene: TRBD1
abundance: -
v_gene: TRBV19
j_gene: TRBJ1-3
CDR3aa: CASSSQGFWNTIYF
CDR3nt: TGTGCCAGTAGTTCACAGGGGTTTTGGAACACCATATATTTT

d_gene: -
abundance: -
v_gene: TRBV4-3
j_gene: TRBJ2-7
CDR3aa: CASSQAFFEDSPYEQYF
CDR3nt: TGCGCCAGCAGCCAAGCCTTTTTTGAGGATTCCCCCTACGAGCAGTACTTC

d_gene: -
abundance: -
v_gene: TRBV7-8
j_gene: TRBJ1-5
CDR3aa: CASSGHATRQPVNQPQHF
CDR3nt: TGTGCCAGCAGCGGCCATGCGACCCGGCAGCCCGTCAATCAGCCCCAGCATTTT

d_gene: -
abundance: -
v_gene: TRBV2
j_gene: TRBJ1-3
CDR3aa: CASRGAGDHSGNTIYF
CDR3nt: TGTGCCAGCCGGGGGGCAGGGGACCACTCTGGAAACACCATATATTTT

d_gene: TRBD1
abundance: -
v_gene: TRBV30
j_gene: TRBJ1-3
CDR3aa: CAWSAGTGQFDTIYF
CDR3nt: TGTGCCTGGAGTGCCGGGACAGGTCAATTCGACACCATATATTTT

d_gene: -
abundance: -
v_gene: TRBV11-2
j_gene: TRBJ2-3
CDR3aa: CASIGPGDTQYF
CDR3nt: TGTGCCAGCATCGGCCCGGGAGATACGCAGTATTTT

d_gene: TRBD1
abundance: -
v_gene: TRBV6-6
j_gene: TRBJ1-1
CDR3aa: CASSSWTGTEAFF
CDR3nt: TGTGCCAGCAGTTCCTGGACAGGGACTGAAGCTTTCTTT

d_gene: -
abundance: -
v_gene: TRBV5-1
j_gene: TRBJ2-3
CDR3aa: CASSLNRGLDTQYF
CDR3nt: TGCGCCAGCAGCTTGAATAGGGGATTAGATACGCAGTATTTT

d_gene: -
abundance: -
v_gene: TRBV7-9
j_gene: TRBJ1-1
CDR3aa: CASSPPGYSEAFF
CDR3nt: TGTGCCAGCAGCCCTCCGGGGTATAGCGAAGCTTTCTTT

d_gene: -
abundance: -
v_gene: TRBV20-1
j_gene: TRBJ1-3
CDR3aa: CSASPGNTIYF
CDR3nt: TGCAGTGCTAGCCCTGGAAACACCATATATTTT

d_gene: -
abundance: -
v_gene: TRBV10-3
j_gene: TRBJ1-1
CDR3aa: CAITSGSHTEAFF
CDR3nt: TGTGCCATTACTTCAGGGAGTCACACTGAAGCTTTCTTT

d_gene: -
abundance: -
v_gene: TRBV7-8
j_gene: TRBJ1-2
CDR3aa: CASSFLWGGNGYTF
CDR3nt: TGTGCCAGCAGCTTCCTTTGGGGGGGCAATGGCTACACCTTC

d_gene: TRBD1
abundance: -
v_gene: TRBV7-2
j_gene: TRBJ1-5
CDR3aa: CASSRQGWGNQPQHF
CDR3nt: TGTGCCAGCAGCCGACAGGGGTGGGGAAATCAGCCCCAGCATTTT

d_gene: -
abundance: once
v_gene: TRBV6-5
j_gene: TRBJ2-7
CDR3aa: CASSYDYWGTYEQYF
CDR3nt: TGTGCCAGCAGTTACGACTATTGGGGGACCTACGAGCAGTACTTC

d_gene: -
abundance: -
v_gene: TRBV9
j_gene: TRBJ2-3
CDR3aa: CASSVTNGLGLRTDTQYF
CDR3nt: TGTGCCAGCAGCGTCACTAACGGTCTAGGCCTCAGGACAGATACGCAGTATTTT

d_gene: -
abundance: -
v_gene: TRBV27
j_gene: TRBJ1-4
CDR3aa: CASSLLGAANEKLFF
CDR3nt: TGTGCCAGCAGTTTATTAGGGGCAGCTAATGAAAAACTGTTTTTT

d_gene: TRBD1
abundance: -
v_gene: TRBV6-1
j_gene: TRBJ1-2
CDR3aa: CASSPGQGFRGYTF
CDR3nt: TGTGCCAGCAGCCCGGGACAGGGGTTTCGTGGCTACACCTTC

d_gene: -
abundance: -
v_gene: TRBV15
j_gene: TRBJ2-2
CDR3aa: CATAEAGELFF
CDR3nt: TGTGCCACCGCCGAAGCCGGGGAGCTGTTTTTT

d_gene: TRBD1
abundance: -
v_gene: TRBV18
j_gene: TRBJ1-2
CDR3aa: CASFDDRAYGYTF
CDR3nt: TGTGCCAGCTTCGATGACAGGGCTTATGGCTACACCTTC

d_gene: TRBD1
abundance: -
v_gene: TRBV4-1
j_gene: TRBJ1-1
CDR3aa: CASSHRQGMRTEAFF
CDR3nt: TGCGCCAGCAGCCACCGACAGGGGATGAGGACTGAAGCTTTCTTT

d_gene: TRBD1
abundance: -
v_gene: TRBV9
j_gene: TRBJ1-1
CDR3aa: CASSAQTGMNTEAFF
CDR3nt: TGTGCCAGCAGCGCCCAGACAGGGATGAACACTGAAGCTTTCTTT

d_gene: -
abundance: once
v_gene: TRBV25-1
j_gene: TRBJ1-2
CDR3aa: CASSEGRDRVHISGYTF
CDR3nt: TGTGCCAGCAGTGAGGGGAGAGATAGGGTGCATATCAGTGGCTACACCTTC

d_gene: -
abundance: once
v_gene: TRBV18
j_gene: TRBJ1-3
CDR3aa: CASSPVSSKGSSGNTIYF
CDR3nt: TGTGCCAGCTCACCAGTGTCGTCGAAAGGCAGTTCTGGAAACACCATATATTTT

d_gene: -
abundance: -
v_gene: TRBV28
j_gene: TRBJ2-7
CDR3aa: CASSFFSFSYEQYF
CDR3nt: TGTGCCAGCAGTTTTTTCAGCTTTTCCTACGAGCAGTACTTC

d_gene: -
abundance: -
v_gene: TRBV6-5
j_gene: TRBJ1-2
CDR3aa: CATKTSMRGNYGYTF
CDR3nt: TGTGCCACCAAAACCTCCATGAGGGGAAACTATGGCTACACCTTC

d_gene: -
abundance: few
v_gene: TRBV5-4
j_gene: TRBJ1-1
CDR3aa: CASSTHAGVEAFF
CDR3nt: TGTGCCAGCAGCACCCACGCTGGGGTGGAAGCTTTCTTT

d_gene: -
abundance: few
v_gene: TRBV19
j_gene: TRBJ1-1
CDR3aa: CASSPNRVSMNTEAFF
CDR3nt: TGTGCCAGTAGTCCCAACAGGGTTTCAATGAACACTGAAGCTTTCTTT

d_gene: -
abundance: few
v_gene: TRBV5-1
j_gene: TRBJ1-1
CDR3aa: CASSLELGRNTEAFF
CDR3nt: TGCGCCAGCAGCTTGGAGCTGGGGAGGAACACTGAAGCTTTCTTT

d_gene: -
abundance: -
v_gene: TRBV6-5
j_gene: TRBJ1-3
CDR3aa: CASSYDIDSGNTIYF
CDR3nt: TGTGCCAGCAGCTACGACATAGACTCTGGAAACACCATATATTTT

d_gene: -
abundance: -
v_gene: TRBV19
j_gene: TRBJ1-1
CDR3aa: CASIEGQMNTEAFF
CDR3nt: TGTGCCAGTATCGAGGGGCAGATGAACACTGAAGCTTTCTTT

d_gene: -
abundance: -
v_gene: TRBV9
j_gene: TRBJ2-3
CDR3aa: CASSPTGSTDTQYF
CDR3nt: TGTGCCAGCAGCCCTACCGGGAGCACAGATACGCAGTATTTT

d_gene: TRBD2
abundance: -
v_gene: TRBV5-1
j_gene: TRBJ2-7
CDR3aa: CASSSLAEGSYEQYF
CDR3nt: TGCGCCAGCAGCTCCCTAGCGGAGGGCTCCTACGAGCAGTACTTC

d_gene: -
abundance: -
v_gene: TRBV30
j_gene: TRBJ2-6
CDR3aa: CAWTGANVLTF
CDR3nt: TGTGCCTGGACTGGGGCCAACGTCCTGACTTTC

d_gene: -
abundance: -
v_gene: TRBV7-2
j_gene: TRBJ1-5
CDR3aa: CASSSQPGGLANQPQHF
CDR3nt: TGTGCCAGCAGCTCTCAACCGGGGGGGCTCGCCAATCAGCCCCAGCATTTT

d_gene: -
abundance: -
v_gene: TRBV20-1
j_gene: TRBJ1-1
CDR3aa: CSARISFSLF
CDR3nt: TGCAGTGCTCGGATTTCCTTTTCTCTCTTT

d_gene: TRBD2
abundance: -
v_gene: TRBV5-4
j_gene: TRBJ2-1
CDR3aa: CASSLKGLAGVGIF
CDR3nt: TGTGCCAGCAGCTTAAAGGGACTAGCGGGAGTGGGGATCTTC

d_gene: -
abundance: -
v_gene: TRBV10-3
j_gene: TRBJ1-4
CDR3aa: CAISEPTRHREKLFF
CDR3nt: TGTGCCATCAGTGAGCCTACAAGACACCGTGAAAAACTGTTTTTT

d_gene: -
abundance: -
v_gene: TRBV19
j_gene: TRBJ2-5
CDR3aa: CASSDTGQETQYF
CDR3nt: TGTGCCAGTAGTGATACAGGGCAAGAGACCCAGTACTTC

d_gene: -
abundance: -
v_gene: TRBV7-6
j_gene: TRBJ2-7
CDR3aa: CASSNTGKTYEQYF
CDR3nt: TGTGCCAGCAGCAATACAGGGAAGACTTACGAGCAGTACTTC

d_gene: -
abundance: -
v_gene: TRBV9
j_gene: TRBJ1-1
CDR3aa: CASSPRQQNTEAFF
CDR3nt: TGTGCCAGCAGCCCCAGACAGCAGAACACTGAAGCTTTCTTT

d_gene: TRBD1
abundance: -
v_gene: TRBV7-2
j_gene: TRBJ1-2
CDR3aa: CASSLDRGQSYGYTF
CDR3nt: TGTGCCAGCAGCTTAGACAGGGGGCAAAGCTATGGCTACACCTTC

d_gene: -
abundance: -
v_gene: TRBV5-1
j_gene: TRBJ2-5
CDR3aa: CASMEPPGETQYF
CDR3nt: TGCGCCAGCATGGAGCCACCCGGGGAGACCCAGTACTTC

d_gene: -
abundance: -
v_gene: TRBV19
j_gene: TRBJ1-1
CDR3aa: CASTLWVMDTEAFF
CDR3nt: TGTGCCAGTACCCTCTGGGTGATGGACACTGAAGCTTTCTTT

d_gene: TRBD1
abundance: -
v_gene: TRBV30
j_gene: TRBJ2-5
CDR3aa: CAWSRSRGNEETQYF
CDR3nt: TGTGCCTGGAGTCGGAGCAGGGGGAATGAAGAGACCCAGTACTTC

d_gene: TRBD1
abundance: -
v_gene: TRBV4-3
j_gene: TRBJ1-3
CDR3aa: CASSSDRGFGNTIYF
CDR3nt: TGCGCCAGCAGCTCGGACAGGGGGTTTGGAAACACCATATATTTT